The 13 T cell receptor beta chains below come from one sample, sequenced in a study of somatic mutations in cytotoxic T cells in rheumatoid arthritis. Method: immunoSEQ multiplex PCR; TCRdb's copy keeps in-frame clones and lacks some. The sample has about 15,000 clones, approximately 82% seen once. Sequencing was performed on CD8+ T cells sorted from blood. The receptors derive from an adult with rheumatoid arthritis.

This rearrangement joins TRBV15 to TRBJ2-2; D is possibly TRBD2 (6 bases). The CDR3 length is 14 residues. The germline CDR1 and CDR2 sequences are LNHNV and YYDKDF (reference sequence). V was cut by 1 base and J by 7 bases, with 10 bases left in between. DNA of the CDR3: TGTGCCACCAGCAGAGTTGGAGGGATCGGGGAGCTGTTTTTT. It is translated as CATSRVGGIGELFF.

The chain joins TRBV7-8 to TRBJ1-5, with D unclear. The CDR3 is 14 amino acids. Germline V gene sequence: CDR1 SGHVS, CDR2 FQNEAQ. Trimming took 2 bases from V and 3 from J, leaving 8 bases between them. In nucleotides, the CDR3 is TGTGCCAGCAGCTTATATGGGCTCAATCAGCCCCAGCATTTT. Protein product: CASSLYGLNQPQHF.

The V and J genes are TRBV21-1 and TRBJ2-2; the table gives TRBD1 as D, unverified against the DNA. TRBV21-1 is listed as a pseudogene. The CDR3 spans 15 residues. The CDR3 nucleotides are TGTGCCAGCAGCCCGGACAGGGTGGTCGTCGGGGAGCTGTTTTTT. Translated, it gives CASSPDRVVVGELFF.

V and J are TRBV6-1 and TRBJ2-3; no definite D call. Germline V CDR1 and CDR2: MNHNS, SASEGT. Trimming took 2 bases from V and 10 from J, leaving 7 bases between them. This CDR3 comprises 11 residues. As DNA, the CDR3 is TGTGCCAGCAGTGAATACCGGGCGCAGTATTTT. It translates to CASSEYRAQYF.

This chain links TRBV19 with TRBJ2-7; possible D gene TRBD2, 6 bases. Germline values: CDR1 LNHDA, CDR2 SQIVND (reference sequence). Trimming stripped 3 bases from V and 6 bases from J, with 12 bases between. This CDR3 spans 13 amino acids. The CDR3 is CASSMAGTGEQYF. As DNA, the CDR3 is TGTGCCAGTAGTATGGCGGGGACCGGCGAGCAGTACTTC.

In regard to this clone: The sample has other DNA sequences that encode this CDR3 too. The chain recombines TRBV15 with TRBJ1-2; D possibly corresponds to TRBD1 (5 bases). Looked up from germline, CDR1 is LNHNV and CDR2 is YYDKDF (reference sequence). V gave up 0 bases and J gave up 6 bases, with 8 bases separating them. This CDR3 comprises 13 residues. CDR3 sequence reads: CATSREEGDGYTF. The CDR3 DNA reads TGTGCCACCAGCAGAGAAGAAGGGGATGGCTACACCTTC. The variable domain in full, with the rest retrieved from reference TRBV15 and TRBJ1-2, is DAMVIQNPRYQVTQFGKPVTLSCSQTLNHNVMYWYQQKSSQAPKLLFHYYDKDFNNEADTPDNFQSRRPNTSFCFLDIRSPGLGDTAMYLCATSREEGDGYTFGSGTRLTVV.

The genes are TRBV30 and TRBJ2-5; D is unresolved. This CDR3 is built from 13 residues. V shed 0 bases and J shed 4 bases, with 9 bases lying between them. Germline CDR1 and CDR2: GTSNPN and SVGIG (reference sequence). CDR3 sequence: CAWSVAYGETQYF. For the CDR3, the DNA is TGTGCCTGGAGTGTCGCGTACGGAGAGACCCAGTACTTC.

This chain links TRBV7-6 with TRBJ1-2; D is possibly TRBD1 (5 bases). V was trimmed by 4 bases and J by 4 bases, leaving 13 bases between them. In germline, CDR1 is SGHVS, CDR2 FNYEAQ. This CDR3 region has 14 residues. The CDR3 sequence: CASSSTPQGYGYTF. DNA for the CDR3: TGTGCCAGCAGCTCAACCCCCCAGGGCTATGGCTACACCTTC.

The chain employs TRBV9 and TRBJ2-1, with 11 positions matching TRBD2. Germline CDR1 reads SGDLS; CDR2 reads YYNGEE. The V and J ends lost 0 bases and 10 bases, in that order; junction bases with no gene match: 12. The CDR3 spans 17 residues. The CDR3 loop is CASSVGRIGLAGFEQFF. The CDR3, as DNA: TGTGCCAGCAGCGTAGGTAGGATTGGACTAGCGGGTTTCGAGCAGTTCTTC.

By share of the sample, this clone is medium-sized (0.01 to 0.1%). This chain links TRBV6-6 with TRBJ1-1; D possibly corresponds to TRBD1 (6 bases). The germline gives CDR1 MNHNY, CDR2 SVGAGI (reference sequence). V lost 7 bases and J 2 bases, leaving 11 bases between the germline ends. The CDR3 totals 13 residues. The CDR3 bases are TGTGCCAGCAAGGGGACATCTAACACTGAAGCTTTCTTT. Translating it yields CASKGTSNTEAFF.

The chain recombines TRBV6-1 with TRBJ2-7; 7 nucleotides match TRBD2. The germline gives CDR1 MNHNS, CDR2 SASEGT. CDR3 length equals 18 residues. The junction had 12 bases not matched to a gene; V was cut back by 0 bases and J by 1 base. The CDR3 DNA sequence: TGTGCCAGCAGTGAAGCGCCTTTTAGCGGGTCCGATTCCTACGAGCAGTACTTC. Translating it yields CASSEAPFSGSDSYEQYF.

The chain combines TRBV11-2 with TRBJ2-5, with a possible D match to TRBD2 (6 bases). Trimming stripped 5 bases from V and 2 bases from J, with 15 bases between. The length of the CDR3 is 15 residues. Germline assignment: CDR1 SGHAT and CDR2 FQNNGV. The chain's CDR3 is CASSRWQRGQETQYF. As DNA, the CDR3 is TGTGCCAGCAGCCGATGGCAACGGGGGCAAGAGACCCAGTACTTC.

The gene calls are TRBV13 and TRBJ1-5; TRBD1 might be the D (5 bases). Germline V gives CDR1 PRHDT, CDR2 FYEKMQ (reference sequence). The ends were cut back, 4 bases at V and 6 bases at J, with 13 bases in the middle. CDR3 length equals 14 residues. CDR3 in DNA: TGTGCCAGCAGCTCCGGGACGGCGGGTCAGCCCCAGCATTTT. It specifies CASSSGTAGQPQHF. The full variable domain, with the rest looked up from reference TRBV13 and TRBJ1-5, is AAGVIQSPRHLIKEKRETATLKCYPIPRHDTVYWYQQGPGQDPQFLISFYEKMQSDKGSIPDRFSAQQFSDYHSELNMSSLELGDSALYFCASSSGTAGQPQHFGDGTRLSIL.